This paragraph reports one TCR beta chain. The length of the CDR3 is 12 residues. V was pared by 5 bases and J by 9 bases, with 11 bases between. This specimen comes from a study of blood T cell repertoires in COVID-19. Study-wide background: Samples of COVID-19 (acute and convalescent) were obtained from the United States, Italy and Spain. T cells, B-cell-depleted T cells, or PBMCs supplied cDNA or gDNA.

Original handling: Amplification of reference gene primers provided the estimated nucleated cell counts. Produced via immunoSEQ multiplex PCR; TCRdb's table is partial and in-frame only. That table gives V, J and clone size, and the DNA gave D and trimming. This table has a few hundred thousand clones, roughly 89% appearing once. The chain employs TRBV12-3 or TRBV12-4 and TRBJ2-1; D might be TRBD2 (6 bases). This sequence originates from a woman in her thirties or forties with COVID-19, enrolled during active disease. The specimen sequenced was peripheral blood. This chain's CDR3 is CASSARGTEQFF. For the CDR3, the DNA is TGTGCCAGCAGTGCCCGGGGGACTGAGCAGTTCTTC.